Below, 23 T cell receptor beta chains from the same sample are listed, as sequenced in a study of Graves' ophthalmopathy and Graves' hyperthyroidism. RNA transcripts yielded amplified TCR beta CDR3 regions. An initial RT-PCR round employing HTBI primers preceded a second-round multiplex PCR. Using its own MiXCR run on the multiplex PCR reads, TCRdb lists one record per CDR3 protein. The data show more than 1,000,000 distinct CDR3 sequences, with 36% seen just once and around 10% held by the top ten. Sequencing was carried out using peripheral blood or thyroid tissue (not recorded which). Source of these receptors: an adult man with Graves' hyperthyroidism.

The gene calls are TRBV9 and TRBJ1-1; D gene unclear. Germline V gene sequence: CDR1 SGDLS, CDR2 YYNGEE. The length of the CDR3 is 13 residues. Trimming shortened V by 5 bases and J by 4 bases, and 12 bases separated the two germline ends. The CDR3: CASSNQLGTEAFF. CDR3 sequence (DNA): TGTGCCAGCAGTAACCAGCTGGGCACTGAAGCTTTCTTT.

This clonotype was counted only a few times. The J gene is TRBJ2-7, the V gene TRBV4-1; TRBD2 matches 11 bases. The CDR3 extends over 17 amino acids. J lost 7 bases, V lost 4 bases, and 15 bases had no gene match. CDR1 MGHRA and CDR2 YSYEKL come from the germline V gene. The CDR3 DNA reads as TGCGCCAGCAGCCCTCCAGCCGGGACTAGCGGAGGGCGGGAGCAGTACTTC. Its protein is CASSPPAGTSGGREQYF.

V is TRBV12-3 or TRBV12-4 and J is TRBJ1-1, with unresolved D. The CDR3 sequence is 14 residues long. V gave up 6 bases and J gave up 2 bases, with 13 bases separating them. The CDR3 nucleotides read TGTGCCAGCAGCGTTCAGGTCGACAACACTGAAGCTTTCTTT. It is translated as CASSVQVDNTEAFF.

Turning to this clonotype: Given a much more abundant clone one base away, this may be a read error. The chain recombines TRBV5-4 with TRBJ2-5, with 9 bases that match TRBD1. The CDR3 consists of 15 residues. Per germline, CDR1 SGHNT and CDR2 YYREEE (reference sequence). The CDR3 protein is CASGLLRDRDETQYF. The CDR3 DNA reads TGTGCCAGCGGCTTGCTTCGGGACAGGGATGAGACCCAGTACTTC. Full variable domain (rest looked up from reference TRBV5-4 and TRBJ2-5): ETGVTQSPTHLIKTRGQQVTLRCSSQSGHNTVSWYQQALGQGPQFIFQYYREEENGRGNFPPRFSGLQFPNYSSELNVNALELDDSALYLCASGLLRDRDETQYFGPGTRLLVL.

The chain uses TRBV4-1 and TRBJ2-6, with D possibly being TRBD1 (5 bases). CDR3 length equals 17 residues. CDR1 is MGHRA and CDR2 is YSYEKL in the germline V gene. Trimming left V 0 bases short and J 1 base short, with 10 bases between. The CDR3 region has the DNA TGCGCCAGCAGCCAAGAAAGGCAGGGATCTGGGGCCAACGTCCTGACTTTC. Protein: CASSQERQGSGANVLTF.

This chain joins TRBV30 and TRBJ1-2; no reliable D call. Germline CDR1 GTSNPN, CDR2 SVGIG (reference sequence). This CDR3 is built from 12 residues. The V and J ends lost 1 base and 10 bases respectively, with 13 bases between them. DNA for the CDR3: TGTGCCTGGAGTGAATCCCAAATGAACTACACCTTC. Its protein is CAWSESQMNYTF.

This chain connects TRBV18 to TRBJ1-1, with 7 bases that match TRBD1. Germline CDR1 reads KGHSH; CDR2 reads LQKENI. J was trimmed by 1 base and V by 0 bases; bases with no gene match: 8. The CDR3 spans 17 residues. Written as DNA, the CDR3 is TGTGCCAGCTCACCACCTATGCAGGGGGTTGGGAACACTGAAGCTTTCTTT. Translating gives CASSPPMQGVGNTEAFF.

This clonotype turned up a few times. Sequence at one end of the junction differs from germline and may be a read error. The rearrangement joins TRBV5-1 to TRBJ1-1, with unresolved D. CDR1 and CDR2 (germline): SGHRS, YFSETQ. The length of the CDR3 is 14 residues. This CDR3 is CASSPAAGRSEPFF. DNA for the CDR3: TGCGCCAGCAGCCCCGCCGCGGGGAGGTCTGAACCTTTCTTT.

The CDR3 DNA is TGCAGCGTTGAGGCTGGGGCGCGAGATACGCAGTATTTT. Protein sequence: CSVEAGARDTQYF. The chain joins TRBV29-1 to TRBJ2-3, with D perhaps matching TRBD1 (5 bases). V dropped 3 bases and J dropped 5 bases, with 12 bases sitting between them. The CDR3 length is 13 residues. Germline CDR1 reads SQVTM; CDR2 reads ANQGSEA.

The V and J genes are TRBV11-2 and TRBJ1-5; 9 bases map to TRBD1. The CDR3 length is 17 residues. CDR1 and CDR2 (germline): SGHAT, FQNNGV. The ends lost 1 base at V and 1 base at J; junction bases unmatched: 5. In nucleotides, the CDR3 is TGTGCCAGCAGCTTAGTTCTTGGACAGGGGAGCAATCAGCCCCAGCATTTT. This translates into CASSLVLGQGSNQPQHF. Supplemented by reference TRBV11-2 and TRBJ1-5, the full variable domain reads EAGVAQSPRYKIIEKRQSVAFWCNPISGHATLYWYQQILGQGPKLLIQFQNNGVVDDSQLPKDRFSAERLKGVDSTLKIQPAKLEDSAVYLCASSLVLGQGSNQPQHFGDGTRLSIL.

This chain joins TRBV12-3 or TRBV12-4 and TRBJ1-3, with D maybe TRBD1 (6 bases). This CDR3 has 20 amino acids. V was clipped by 0 bases and J by 3 bases, with 24 bases between them. CDR3 nucleotides: TGTGCCAGCAGTTTAGCGTTTCTCCCCCCGAGGGGGGGGAGTGGAAACACCATATATTTT. The encoded protein is CASSLAFLPPRGGSGNTIYF.

J is TRBJ1-6 and V is TRBV9; 10 bases fit TRBD1. V was pared by 0 bases and J by 14 bases, with 5 bases of the junction left unmatched. The CDR3 covers 14 residues. Looked up from germline, CDR1 is SGDLS and CDR2 is YYNGEE. CDR3 nucleotides: TGTGCCAGCAGCGTAGAGACAGGGGGCAGATCCCTCCACTTT. This gives the protein CASSVETGGRSLHF. Variable domain in full (rest from reference TRBV9 and TRBJ1-6): DSGVTQTPKHLITATGQRVTLRCSPRSGDLSVYWYQQSLDQGLQFLIQYYNGEERAKGNILERFSAQQFPDLHSELNLSSLELGDSALYFCASSVETGGRSLHFGNGTRLTVT.

This rearrangement joins TRBV25-1 to TRBJ2-3; TRBD2 matches 10 bases. There are 16 residues in the CDR3. Per germline, CDR1 MGHDK and CDR2 SYGVNS. V was pared by 1 base and J by 4 bases, with 5 bases of the junction left unmatched. CDR3 residues: CASSESPSGGADTQYF. In nucleotides, the CDR3 is TGTGCCAGCAGTGAATCCCCCAGCGGGGGGGCAGATACGCAGTATTTT.

As to this clonotype: The junction does not match germline at one end; this may be a read error. This rearrangement joins TRBV29-1 to TRBJ1-1; 8 bases fit TRBD1. The germline CDR1 and CDR2 sequences are SQVTM and ANQGSEA. The CDR3 consists of 13 residues. The CDR3 nucleotides are TGCAGCGTTGTCGGACAGGGCTTCACTGAGGCTTTCTTT. Translation gives CSVVGQGFTEAFF.

This clonotype was seen many times. This sequence joins TRBV7-9 and TRBJ1-6; D possibly corresponds to TRBD1 (5 bases). Germline-derived CDR1 and CDR2 are SEHNR and FQNEAQ (reference sequence). CDR3 length: 16 amino acids. V was pared by 6 bases and J by 3 bases, with 15 bases between. This CDR3 is CASRAPGTLYNSPLHF. DNA of the CDR3: TGTGCCAGCAGGGCCCCCGGGACTCTCTATAATTCACCCCTCCACTTT.

The V gene is TRBV15, the J gene TRBJ2-5; D gene uncertain. Trimming stripped 0 bases from V and 5 bases from J, with 10 bases between. CDR1 is LNHNV, CDR2 YYDKDF, per germline (reference sequence). This CDR3 comprises 14 residues. This CDR3 is CATSRDGRGETQYF. DNA of the CDR3: TGTGCCACCAGCAGAGATGGGCGTGGGGAGACCCAGTACTTC.

V usage is TRBV15 and J usage is TRBJ2-5; 8 positions agree with TRBD2. Germline CDR1 is LNHNV and CDR2 is YYDKDF (reference sequence). Losses at the gene ends were 3 bases for V and 5 bases for J; bases not matched to a gene: 14. This CDR3 region has 17 residues. CDR3 in amino acids: CATSSEQASSGSETQYF. In nucleotides, the CDR3 is TGTGCCACCAGCAGCGAACAAGCGTCCAGCGGGAGCGAGACCCAGTACTTC.

A word on this clonotype: A read error may account for a junction end that differs from germline. The V gene is TRBV7-8, the J gene TRBJ2-2; maybe TRBD2 (5 bases). Germline CDR1 reads SGHVS; CDR2 reads FQNEAQ. The CDR3 contains 15 residues. The CDR3 nucleotides are TGTGCCAGCAGCTTAATCCCTCCCAACACCGGGGAGCCGTTTTTT. Its protein is CASSLIPPNTGEPFF.

The rearrangement links TRBV2 to TRBJ2-2; D is tentatively TRBD1 or TRBD2 (5 bases each). Deletions cut 5 bases from V and 3 bases from J, with 13 bases between. The CDR3 runs 15 residues. The germline CDR1 and CDR2 sequences are SNHLY and FYNNEI. The chain's CDR3 is CASSSEGRDTGELFF. DNA of the CDR3: TGTGCCAGCAGTTCCGAGGGGAGAGACACCGGGGAGCTGTTTTTT.

This chain links TRBV20-1 with TRBJ2-7; 8 positions match TRBD1. The trim removed 6 bases at V and 3 bases at J, leaving 7 bases unmatched. The CDR3 sequence is 13 residues long. Germline V lookup: CDR1 DFQATT, CDR2 SNEGSKA (reference sequence). The CDR3 loop reads CSAAPGQVYEQYF. The CDR3 nucleotides read TGCAGTGCAGCCCCGGGACAGGTCTACGAGCAGTACTTC.

The chain is built from TRBV30 and TRBJ2-7, with 7 bases aligning to TRBD1. The CDR3 totals 12 residues. The germline V gene encodes CDR1 GTSNPN and CDR2 SVGIG (reference sequence). After removal of 4 bases from V and 4 bases from J, the junction contained 4 bases not matched to a gene. CDR3 amino acids: CAWTPGQYEQYF. In DNA form, the CDR3 reads TGTGCCTGGACTCCGGGACAGTACGAGCAGTACTTC.

This clonotype showed up many times. The genes are TRBV5-1 and TRBJ1-5, with D tentatively TRBD1 (5 bases). The CDR3 extends over 14 amino acids. The V and J ends lost 4 bases and 6 bases respectively, with 14 bases between them. The germline V gene encodes CDR1 SGHRS and CDR2 YFSETQ. CDR3 DNA sequence: TGCGCCAGCAGCCCGGGGGGTCGAGGTCAGCCCCAGCATTTT. The encoded protein is CASSPGGRGQPQHF.

The V call is TRBV18, the J call TRBJ2-7; TRBD1 agrees at 9 bases. The CDR3 runs to 15 residues. CDR1 is KGHSH, CDR2 LQKENI, per germline. The junction had 8 bases not matched to a gene; V was cut back by 5 bases and J by 3 bases. The CDR3 DNA reads TGTGCCAGCTCAAGGGGACAGGGCGATTACTACGAGCAGTACTTC. As protein: CASSRGQGDYYEQYF.